The clone carrying this T cell receptor beta chain occurred a few times. The sample originates from a study of blood T cell repertoires in COVID-19. Study processing details: Amplified reference gene primers provided the basis for estimating nucleated cell counts. Here immunoSEQ multiplex PCR was the method, and the copy in TCRdb shows in-frame clones only, minus some. Clone size and the V and J calls come from that table; the DNA yielded D and trimming. The table records roughly 70,000 clones, roughly 80% of them present only once. The V gene's germline CDR1 is SGHDN and CDR2 FVKESK. This CDR3 contains 14 residues. V lost 4 bases and J lost 4; bases outside the gene matches: 5.

The receptor was derived from a man between 65 and 80 years old who had recovered from COVID-19. The J gene is TRBJ1-1, the V gene TRBV14; 8 bases are a match to TRBD1. Sequencing was carried out using peripheral blood. As DNA, the CDR3 is TGTGCCAGCAGCCGAGAACAGGGGGGCACTGAAGCTTTCTTT. This codes for CASSREQGGTEAFF.